This section outlines one T cell receptor (beta chain) sequence together with its context. Its antigen remains unknown. This specimen comes from a study of early T cells in non-severe SARS-CoV-2 infection. About the research overall: Sequenced material consisted of bulk RNA (from unsorted whole blood), and chains were unpaired. Study-level points and caveats: Matching against VDJdb likely underestimated virus-specific expansions, favoring anti-spike CD8.

Germline V lookup: CDR1 SQVTM, CDR2 ANQGSEA. The CDR3 covers 13 residues. The V and J ends lost 6 bases and 8 bases respectively, with 19 bases between them. cDNA molecules, individually, were tagged with unique molecular identifiers. From the 5' RACE reads, TCRdb called clonotypes with MiXCR, one entry per CDR3 protein. Of 60,000 or so distinct CDR3 sequences listed, more than 8.5% were seen once; the top ten hold approximately 18%. This clonotype was obtained from an adult who was a healthcare worker with PCR-confirmed SARS-CoV-2 infection or an uninfected control (not recorded which). Material: whole blood. V gene TRBV29-1 combines with J gene TRBJ1-2, with a possible D match to TRBD1 (6 bases). As DNA, the CDR3 is TGCAGCGTCTCCTACGCCCCAGGGGCAGGCTACACCTTC. As protein: CSVSYAPGAGYTF.